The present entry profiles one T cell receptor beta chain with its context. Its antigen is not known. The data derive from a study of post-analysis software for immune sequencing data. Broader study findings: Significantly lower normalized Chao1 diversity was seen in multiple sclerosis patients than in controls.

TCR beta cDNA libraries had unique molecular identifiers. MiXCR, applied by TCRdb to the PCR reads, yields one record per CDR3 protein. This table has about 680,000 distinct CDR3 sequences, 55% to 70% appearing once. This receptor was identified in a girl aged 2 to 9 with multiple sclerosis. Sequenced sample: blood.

The CDR3 DNA is TGTGCCAGCAGTGACCAGACTTCCAGGGATGAGCAGTTCTTC. It yields the protein CASSDQTSRDEQFF. The chain uses TRBV25-1 and TRBJ2-1; tentative D call: TRBD1 (5 bases). CDR3 length: 14 residues. Trimming took 3 bases from V and 8 from J, leaving 14 bases between them. The germline V gene has CDR1 MGHDK and CDR2 SYGVNS.